The source of this T cell receptor (beta chain) is a study of siplizumab effects on memory and regulatory T cells. Regarding the study as a whole: A minor share of alloreactive clones matched unstimulated subsets. Proliferating Tregs' suppressive function in siplizumab cultures went unconfirmed.

On this clone itself: The antigen is undetermined.

After removal of 5 bases from V and 8 bases from J, the junction contained 6 bases not matched to a gene. The CDR3 runs to 14 residues. CDR1 is LNHDA and CDR2 is SQIVND in the germline V gene (reference sequence). Repertoires were generated with immunoSEQ multiplex PCR, while TCRdb's copy carries only in-frame clones and drops some. Among about 120,000 clones listed, approximately 94% were seen once. Specimen: non-Treg CD4+ T cells sorted from blood. The sequence came from a human donor in good health. The V call is TRBV19, the J call TRBJ2-1, with 10 bases that match TRBD1. The CDR3 loop reads CASSPRTGGDEQFF. The CDR3 DNA reads TGTGCCAGTAGTCCCAGGACAGGGGGGGATGAGCAGTTCTTC.